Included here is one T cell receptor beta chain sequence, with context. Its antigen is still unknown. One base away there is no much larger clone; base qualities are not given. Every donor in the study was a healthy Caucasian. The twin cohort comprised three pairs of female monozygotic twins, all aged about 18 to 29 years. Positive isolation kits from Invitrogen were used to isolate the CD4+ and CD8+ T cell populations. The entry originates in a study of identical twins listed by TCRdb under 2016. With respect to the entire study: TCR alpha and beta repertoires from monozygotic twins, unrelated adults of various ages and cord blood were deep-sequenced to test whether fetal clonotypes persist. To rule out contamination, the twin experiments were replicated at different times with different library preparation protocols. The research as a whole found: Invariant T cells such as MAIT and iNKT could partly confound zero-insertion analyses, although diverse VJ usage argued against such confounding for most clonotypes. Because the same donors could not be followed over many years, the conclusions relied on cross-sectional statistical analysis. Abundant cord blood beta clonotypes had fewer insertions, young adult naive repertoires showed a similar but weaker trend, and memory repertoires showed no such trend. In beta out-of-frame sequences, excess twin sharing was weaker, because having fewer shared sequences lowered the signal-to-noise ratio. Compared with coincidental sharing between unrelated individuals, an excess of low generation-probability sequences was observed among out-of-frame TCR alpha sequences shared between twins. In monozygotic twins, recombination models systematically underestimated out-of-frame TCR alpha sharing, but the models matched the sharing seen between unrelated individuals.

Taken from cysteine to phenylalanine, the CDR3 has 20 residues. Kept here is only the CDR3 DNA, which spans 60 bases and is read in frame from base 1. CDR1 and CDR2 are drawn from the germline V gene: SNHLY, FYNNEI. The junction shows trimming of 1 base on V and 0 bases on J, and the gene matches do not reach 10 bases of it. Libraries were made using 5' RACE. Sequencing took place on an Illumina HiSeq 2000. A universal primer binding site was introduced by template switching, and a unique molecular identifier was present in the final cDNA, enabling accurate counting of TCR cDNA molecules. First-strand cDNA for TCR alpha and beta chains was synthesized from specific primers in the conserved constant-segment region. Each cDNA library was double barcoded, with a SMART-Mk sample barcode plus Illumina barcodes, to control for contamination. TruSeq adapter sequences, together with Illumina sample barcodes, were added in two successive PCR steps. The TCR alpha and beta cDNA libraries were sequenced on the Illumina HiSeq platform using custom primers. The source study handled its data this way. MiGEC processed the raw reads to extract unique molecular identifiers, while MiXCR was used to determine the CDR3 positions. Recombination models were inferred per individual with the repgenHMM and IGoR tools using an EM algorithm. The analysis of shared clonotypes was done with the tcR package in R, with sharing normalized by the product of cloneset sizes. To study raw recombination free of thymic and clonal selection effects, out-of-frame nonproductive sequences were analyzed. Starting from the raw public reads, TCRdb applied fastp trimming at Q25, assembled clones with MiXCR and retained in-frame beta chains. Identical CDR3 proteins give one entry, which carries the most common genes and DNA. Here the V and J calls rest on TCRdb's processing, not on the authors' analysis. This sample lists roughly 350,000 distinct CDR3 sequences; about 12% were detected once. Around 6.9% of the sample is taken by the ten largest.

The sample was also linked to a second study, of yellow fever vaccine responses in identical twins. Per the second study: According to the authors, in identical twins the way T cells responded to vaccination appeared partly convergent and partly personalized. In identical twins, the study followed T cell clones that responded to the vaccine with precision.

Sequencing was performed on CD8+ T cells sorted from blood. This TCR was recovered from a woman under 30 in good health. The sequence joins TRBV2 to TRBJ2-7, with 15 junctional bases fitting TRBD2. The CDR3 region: CASSEGPGLAGGGSSYEQYF. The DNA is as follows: TGTGCCAGCAGTGAAGGACCGGGACTAGCGGGAGGCGGGAGCTCCTACGAGCAGTACTTC.